This paragraph reports one TCR beta chain. Its antigen is currently unknown. This CDR3 contains 12 residues. Trimming stripped 6 bases from V and 1 base from J, with 7 bases between. The germline CDR1 and CDR2 sequences are SNHLY and FYNNEI. The data are from a study of shared clonotypes between healthy human individuals. Study outcomes and limitations: Inspection by rarefaction showed sorted-subset sequencing to be incomplete despite large depth. Represented diversity, genetic and exposure-history alike, was limited by few donors.

At the deep level, the assay was run. TCRdb keeps only in-frame clones here, not all; method: immunoSEQ multiplex PCR. The sample comprises some 2 million clones, 85% to 95% of which are singletons, and roughly 0.13% rests with the top ten. Sequencing was carried out using naive CD4+ T cells sorted from blood. Indicated subset: CD45RA+ positively selected. The origin of this receptor is a man younger than 30 in good health. The chain links TRBV2 to TRBJ2-7, with D perhaps TRBD2 (6 bases). The CDR3 spells CASRAGSYEQYF. CDR3 in DNA: TGTGCCAGCAGGGCGGGATCCTACGAGCAGTACTTC.